This T cell receptor (beta chain) was recovered during a study of cytomegalovirus exposure and HLA in healthy donors. The study ran its PCR with 60 Vbeta and 13 Jbeta primers. Clones were read by immunoSEQ multiplex PCR, and TCRdb kept only the in-frame ones, dropping some. The profile shows 85,000 to 100,000 clones, 55% to 75% of them singletons. The CDR3 loop spans 15 amino acids. Per the germline V gene, CDR1 is SGHRS and CDR2 is YFSETQ. Trimming took 0 bases from V and 4 from J; bases not matched to a gene: 5. The clonotype comes from a man in his fifties or sixties in good health and CMV-seronegative. The gene calls are TRBV5-1 and TRBJ2-3, with 7 bases that match TRBD2. Sequencing used PBMCs. The DNA for the CDR3 is TGCGCCAGCAGCTTGGTTGCGGGAGAAGCAGATACGCAGTATTTT. Residues: CASSLVAGEADTQYF. The whole variable domain, filled in from reference TRBV5-1 and TRBJ2-3, reads KAGVTQTPRYLIKTRGQQVTLSCSPISGHRSVSWYQQTPGQGLQFLFEYFSETQRNKGNFPGRFSGRQFSNSRSEMNVSTLELGDSALYLCASSLVAGEADTQYFGPGTRLTVL.